This T cell receptor (beta chain) was recovered during a study of blood T cells in healthy people across ages. PCR was performed a second time for roughly 7 to 12 cycles using a sample-barcoded 5' primer and a J-beta primer mix. TCRdb reprocessed the 5' RACE reads with MiXCR, giving one entry per CDR3 protein. The sample lists some 760,000 distinct CDR3 sequences; 25% were seen once. These same records also appear under a second study, on T cells of mothers and their children. This second report adds: Barcodes for each sample and 2-4 random nucleotides were added by the M1S primer used in the second PCR.

This sequence originates from a boy under 18 in good health. The material sequenced was blood.

The CDR3 sequence: CASSLVGTGFTYEQYF. As DNA, the CDR3 is TGTGCCAGCAGCTTGGTTGGGACAGGGTTCACCTACGAGCAGTACTTC. J is TRBJ2-7 and V is TRBV5-5; 9 bases are shared with TRBD1. The V gene end was trimmed by 0 bases and the J gene end by 2 bases; junction bases not matched to a gene: 6. The CDR3 totals 16 residues. Germline V gene sequence: CDR1 SGHKS, CDR2 YYEKEE (reference sequence).